The following is a TCR beta chain sequence with its context. Its antigen is still unknown. The CDR3 contains 16 residues. Between the trimmed V and J ends, which lost 7 bases and 0 bases, there was a span of 16 bases. Looked up from germline, CDR1 is LNHDA and CDR2 is SQIVND (reference sequence). The data derive from a study of chemoradiotherapy in HPV16-positive cancers. In the study overall: Candidate HPV-specific clones and shared TCR motifs came from a couple of HPV16-positive patients. General study results and limits: During treatment, candidate HPV-specific clones and E7-related motifs expanded in tumor. HPV-specific T cells were functionally defined from only a couple of HPV16-positive patients. HPV-responsive T-cell expansion during chemoradiotherapy was linked to improved recurrence-free survival in HPV16-positive patients.

TCRdb keeps only in-frame clones here, not all; method: immunoSEQ multiplex PCR. The sample records 25,000 to 40,000 clones, around 83% being singletons. The material sequenced was blood, taken from a patient who underwent chemoradiotherapy. V is TRBV19 and J is TRBJ2-1; no clear D. The TCR sequence derives from a human donor with HPV-associated anogenital cancer. CDR3 sequence: CASKKAPGSSYNEQFF. As DNA, the CDR3 is TGTGCCAGTAAAAAGGCACCCGGCAGCTCCTACAATGAGCAGTTCTTC.